This T cell receptor (beta chain) is drawn from a study of blood T cell repertoires in COVID-19. Study details: Acute-phase and convalescent COVID-19 samples originated in the United States, Italy and Spain. PBMCs, B-cell-depleted T cells, or T cells provided the cDNA or gDNA that made up the material.

As handled by the study authors: Reference gene primer amplification yielded estimated nucleated cell counts. Generated by immunoSEQ multiplex PCR, the TCRdb table keeps only in-frame clones and is missing some. V and J calls and clone size come straight from that table; D and trimming were deduced from the DNA. The sample holds 130,000 to 150,000 clones, 81% seen once. Germline CDR1 reads MNHNS; CDR2 reads SASEGT. V lost 0 bases and J 5 bases, leaving 13 bases between the germline ends. This CDR3 region has 15 residues. Sample: peripheral blood. This TCR came from a human donor in a cohort sampled during active COVID-19. The chain is built from TRBV6-1 and TRBJ1-2; possibly TRBD1 for D (5 bases). DNA of the CDR3: TGTGCCAGCAGTGAAGCCTGGGGGGGTATATATGGCTACACCTTC. Amino acid sequence: CASSEAWGGIYGYTF.